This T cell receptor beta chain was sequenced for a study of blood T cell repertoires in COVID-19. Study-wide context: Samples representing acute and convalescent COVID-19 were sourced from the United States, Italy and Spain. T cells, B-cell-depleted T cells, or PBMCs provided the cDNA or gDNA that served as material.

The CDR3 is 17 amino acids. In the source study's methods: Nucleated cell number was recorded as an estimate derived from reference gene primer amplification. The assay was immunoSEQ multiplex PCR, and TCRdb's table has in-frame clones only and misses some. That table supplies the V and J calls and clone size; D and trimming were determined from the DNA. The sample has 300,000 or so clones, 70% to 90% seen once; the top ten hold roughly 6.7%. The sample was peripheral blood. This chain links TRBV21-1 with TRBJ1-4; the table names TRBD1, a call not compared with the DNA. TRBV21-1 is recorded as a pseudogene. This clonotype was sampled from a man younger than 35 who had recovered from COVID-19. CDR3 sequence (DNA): TGTGCCAGCAGCAAAGGGACAGCTTATGCAACTAATGAAAAACTGTTTTTT. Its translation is CASSKGTAYATNEKLFF.